This T cell receptor (beta chain) derives from a study of tumor-infiltrating lymphocytes in localized non-small cell lung cancer. Comment on this clone: As yet, its antigen is unknown.

The method was immunoSEQ multiplex PCR; TCRdb's version includes in-frame clones alone and lacks a portion of them. In the table there are 25,000 to 35,000 clones, approximately 83% of which are singletons. The study's findings and limits: Immunotypes IM1 and IM2 had similar TCR-derived T-cell fractions.

Per the germline V gene, CDR1 is MGHRA and CDR2 is YSYEKL. This CDR3 is built from 15 residues. Trimming removed 3 bases at V and 4 bases at J, with 10 bases between. This TCR came from a human donor with non-small cell lung cancer. The source material was lung tumor tissue. The rearrangement uses TRBV4-1 and TRBJ1-6; D not certain. This CDR3 is CASSQTPDYNSPLHF. The CDR3 DNA follows: TGCGCCAGCAGCCAGACCCCAGATTATAATTCACCCCTCCACTTT.